This T cell receptor (beta chain) stems from a study of control samples from healthy donors and cancer patients. The protocol was immunoSEQ multiplex PCR, while the TCRdb copy is restricted to in-frame clones and leaves out a portion. The sample has 100,000 to 120,000 clones; roughly 90% are singletons. Germline CDR1 and CDR2: SEHNR and FQNEAQ (reference sequence). The CDR3 is 15 residues long. Trimming pared 1 base from V and 6 bases from J, leaving 12 bases between. The TCR sequence derives from a woman aged 55-70 years with lung cancer. V gene TRBV7-9 combines with J gene TRBJ1-4, with D possibly TRBD1 on 6 matching bases. The sample consisted of PBMCs. The CDR3 DNA follows: TGTGCCAGCAGCTTAGTGAACAGGGCAGATGAAAAACTGTTTTTT. This translates into CASSLVNRADEKLFF. The variable domain in full, with the rest retrieved from reference TRBV7-9 and TRBJ1-4, is DTGVSQNPRHKITKRGQNVTFRCDPISEHNRLYWYRQTLGQGPEFLTYFQNEAQLEKSRLLSDRFSAERPKGSFSTLEIQRTEQGDSAMYLCASSLVNRADEKLFFGSGTQLSVL.